This record looks at one TCR beta chain sequence and its context. The data were obtained in a study of control samples from healthy donors and cancer patients. TCRdb's copy holds only in-frame clones and misses some; the assay was immunoSEQ multiplex PCR. The table lists about 110,000 clones, approximately 82% of them singletons. The sequence derives from a young man in good health. The sample taken for sequencing was blood.

The CDR3 spells CASSQVNRPNYGYTF. Written as DNA, the CDR3 is TGTGCCAGCAGCCAAGTCAACAGGCCAAACTATGGCTACACCTTC. The chain is built from TRBV3-1 (or the pseudogene TRBV3-2) and TRBJ1-2, with D perhaps TRBD1 (5 bases). The CDR3 totals 15 residues. The germline V and J ends were trimmed by 1 base and 2 bases, with 11 bases remaining between them. From germline, CDR1 is LGHDT and CDR2 YNNKEL (reference sequence).